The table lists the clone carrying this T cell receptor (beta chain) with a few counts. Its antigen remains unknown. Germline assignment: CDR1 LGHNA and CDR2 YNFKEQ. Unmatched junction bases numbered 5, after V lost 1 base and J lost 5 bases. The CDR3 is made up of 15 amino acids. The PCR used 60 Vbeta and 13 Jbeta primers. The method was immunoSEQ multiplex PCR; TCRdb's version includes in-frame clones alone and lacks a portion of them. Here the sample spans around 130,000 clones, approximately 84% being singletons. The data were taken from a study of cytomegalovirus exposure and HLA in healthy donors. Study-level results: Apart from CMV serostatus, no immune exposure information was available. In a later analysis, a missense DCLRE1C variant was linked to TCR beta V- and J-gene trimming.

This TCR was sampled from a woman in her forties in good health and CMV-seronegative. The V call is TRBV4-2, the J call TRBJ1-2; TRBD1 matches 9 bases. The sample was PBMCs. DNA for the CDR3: TGTGCCAGCAGCCAAGTTGGACAGGGGTCATATGGCTACACCTTC. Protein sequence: CASSQVGQGSYGYTF.